Sequencing of this TCR beta chain was carried out in a study of beta chain features in type 1 diabetes. Study background: Some 110 million sorted cells were examined across all samples.

One heparinised blood draw averaging roughly 120 mL was given by each donor. V trimming: 5 bases; J trimming: 7 bases; junction bases outside the gene matches: 10. The CDR3 loop spans 14 amino acids. Germline CDR1 LNHDA, CDR2 SQIVND (reference sequence). General study findings and limits: Patients' naive, central memory and Treg TCRB repertoires seemed closer to one another than those of healthy donors.

Sequenced material consisted of expressed TCRB transcripts (all of the isolated RNA was reverse transcribed). Generated by immunoSEQ multiplex PCR, the TCRdb table keeps only in-frame clones and is missing some. The sample has 150,000 to 200,000 clones, about 13% seen once. This clone was counted a few times. Its cognate antigen is unknown. Sequencing input: central memory CD4+ T cells from blood. The clonotype comes from a woman younger than 35 in good health. This chain links TRBV19 with TRBJ2-7, with 8 nucleotides matching TRBD2. This chain's CDR3 is CASSPRGGVREQYF. The CDR3 nucleotides are TGTGCCAGTAGTCCCCGGGGGGGAGTACGAGAGCAGTACTTC.